This T cell receptor (beta chain) emerged from a study of blood T cell repertoires in COVID-19. Study as a whole: Collection of acute and convalescent COVID-19 samples took place in the United States, Italy and Spain.

The length of the CDR3 is 15 residues. Per germline, CDR1 SGHVS and CDR2 FNYEAQ. The trim removed 5 bases at V and 4 bases at J, leaving 6 bases unmatched. Repertoires were generated with immunoSEQ multiplex PCR, while TCRdb's copy carries only in-frame clones and drops some. There are some 22,000 clones in the sample; less than 90% occur only once, and roughly 28% lies in the top ten. The sequenced sample was peripheral blood. This sequence was found in an older man with COVID-19, enrolled during active disease. The rearrangement uses TRBV7-6 and TRBJ2-2; 8 bases fit TRBD2. CDR3 nucleotides: TGTGCCAGCAGCACCGCGGGGGGTCGCACCGGGGAGCTGTTTTTT. Translating gives CASSTAGGRTGELFF.